This is a list of T cell receptor beta chains from one sample in a study of T cell responses to AZD1222 COVID-19 vaccine. Profiling relied on immunoSEQ multiplex PCR, and the TCRdb table lists in-frame clones only, not all of them. The data show about 100,000 clones, with around 84% seen just once and about 3.5% held by the top ten. Sequences were derived from peripheral blood, sampled on day 0 of AZD1222 vaccination. The origin of the receptors is an adult in good health. The CDR3 runs from the conserved cysteine through the conserved F or W. Fields, in order: V gene, D gene, J gene, CDR3 protein, CDR3 DNA. The D gene is left open where the match is weak.

v_call: TRBV5-6; d_call: NA; j_call: TRBJ2-5; cdr3_aa: CASSWGGGWGRYQETQYF; cdr3_nt: TGTGCCAGCAGCTGGGGGGGCGGTTGGGGCCGGTACCAAGAGACCCAGTACTTC
v_call: TRBV28; d_call: NA; j_call: TRBJ1-4; cdr3_aa: CASSSAGSENEKLFF; cdr3_nt: TGTGCCAGCAGTTCGGCAGGGAGCGAAAATGAAAAACTGTTTTTT
v_call: TRBV5-1; d_call: TRBD1; j_call: TRBJ2-1; cdr3_aa: CASSYPPGQGSDEQFF; cdr3_nt: TGCGCCAGCAGCTACCCCCCGGGACAGGGGTCGGATGAGCAGTTCTTC
v_call: TRBV28; d_call: TRBD1; j_call: TRBJ1-6; cdr3_aa: CASSGPGGWSYNSPLHF; cdr3_nt: TGTGCCAGCAGTGGGCCAGGGGGGTGGTCCTATAATTCACCCCTCCACTTT
v_call: TRBV6-2/TRBV6-3; d_call: TRBD1; j_call: TRBJ2-3; cdr3_aa: CASSYSGTGSTDTQYF; cdr3_nt: TGTGCCAGCAGTTACTCTGGGACAGGGAGCACAGATACGCAGTATTTT
v_call: TRBV27; d_call: TRBD1; j_call: TRBJ2-1; cdr3_aa: CASSKAPTGARNEQFF; cdr3_nt: TGTGCCAGCAGTAAAGCACCGACAGGGGCGCGGAATGAGCAGTTCTTC
v_call: TRBV15; d_call: NA; j_call: TRBJ1-4; cdr3_aa: CATSRGGSRGNEKLFF; cdr3_nt: TGTGCCACCAGCAGAGGTGGGAGCAGGGGTAATGAAAAACTGTTTTTT
v_call: TRBV6-5; d_call: NA; j_call: TRBJ2-7; cdr3_aa: CASSYAPRGGSYEQYF; cdr3_nt: TGTGCCAGCAGTTACGCCCCCCGGGGTGGGTCCTACGAGCAGTACTTC
v_call: TRBV5-1; d_call: NA; j_call: TRBJ2-1; cdr3_aa: CASSLVGYNEQFF; cdr3_nt: TGCGCCAGCAGCTTGGTGGGTTACAATGAGCAGTTCTTC
v_call: TRBV9; d_call: NA; j_call: TRBJ2-2; cdr3_aa: CASSVASTTGELFF; cdr3_nt: TGTGCCAGCAGCGTAGCGTCGACCACCGGGGAGCTGTTTTTT
v_call: TRBV11-2; d_call: NA; j_call: TRBJ2-7; cdr3_aa: CASSLDGAVGEQYF; cdr3_nt: TGTGCCAGCAGCTTAGATGGGGCAGTTGGCGAGCAGTACTTC
v_call: TRBV2; d_call: NA; j_call: TRBJ1-2; cdr3_aa: CASSVEGSGGYTF; cdr3_nt: TGTGCCAGCAGTGTCGAGGGGAGCGGTGGCTACACCTTC